This T cell receptor (beta chain) was recovered during a study of cytomegalovirus exposure and HLA in healthy donors. Worth noting for this clone: Its cognate antigen is unknown.

This PCR relied on a set of 60 Vbeta primers and 13 Jbeta primers. Profiled with immunoSEQ multiplex PCR; TCRdb holds only in-frame clones, not every one. The sample records roughly 150,000 clones, more than 75% being singletons. Per germline, CDR1 MGHDK and CDR2 SYGVNS. CDR3 length equals 14 residues. V was pared by 4 bases and J by 8 bases, with 12 bases between. Study-wide points: Earlier analysis yielded a pattern in which most TCR beta V segments were productive about 87% or about 30% of the time. Associated with cytomegalovirus, according to the listing, were approximately 160 TCR beta chains. What was likely a sequencing artifact was a cluster of highly shared sequence variants. In a later analysis, TCR beta V- and J-gene trimming showed a link to a missense DCLRE1C variant.

The chain links TRBV25-1 to TRBJ1-6; D possibly corresponds to TRBD1 (6 bases). This receptor was obtained from a middle-aged woman in good health and CMV-seronegative. Sequences were obtained from PBMCs. CDR3 bases: TGTGCCAGCAGTGTCATGGGGGCGGATTCACCCCTCCACTTT. Translation: CASSVMGADSPLHF.